Following are 18 T cell receptor beta chains from one sample sequenced in a study of T-cell reconstitution after alpha-beta-depleted transplantation in children. Study-level results: Reportedly, alpha-beta T cells present about two months post-transplant originated from several hundred expanded clones of graft origin.

The TCRbeta library incorporated unique molecular identifiers. TCRdb reprocessed the PCR reads via MiXCR and lists one record per CDR3 protein. Here the sample spans tens of thousands of distinct CDR3 sequences, 6.4% being singletons. Antigens of these TCRs are unknown. This sample comprised peripheral blood, obtained 60 days after TCRalphabeta/CD19-depleted stem cell transplant. These receptors all come from a child under two years old who had a stem cell transplant for acute myeloid leukemia, so the T cells may come from the graft donor.

This clonotype was found a few times. The CDR3 protein is CASSLRPEGVKQFF. The CDR3 nucleotides read TGCGCCAGCAGCCTCCGCCCCGAGGGGGTGAAGCAGTTCTTC. The rearrangement uses TRBV4-3 and TRBJ2-1; D might be TRBD1 (6 bases). Between the trimmed V and J ends, which lost 4 bases and 11 bases, there was a span of 18 bases. CDR1 and CDR2 (germline): LGHNA, YSLEER. The CDR3 runs to 14 residues.

There are many counts of this clonotype. The rearrangement links TRBV27 to TRBJ2-7; TRBD2 aligns across 10 bases. Germline CDR1 and CDR2: MNHEY and SMNVEV (reference sequence). V lost 2 bases and J lost 3; bases outside the gene matches: 1. CDR3 length equals 14 residues. CDR3 loop: CASSLRLAGYEQYF. The CDR3 DNA follows: TGTGCCAGCAGTTTAAGACTAGCGGGCTACGAGCAGTACTTC.

This clonotype was picked up many times. The chain combines TRBV6-4 with TRBJ1-4; D is unresolved. Trimming took 5 bases from V and 0 from J, leaving 22 bases between them. Germline V gene data show CDR1 as MRHNA and CDR2 as SNTAGT. This CDR3 is 19 amino acids long. CDR3 in amino acids: CASSILLGEPTATNEKLFF. CDR3 bases: TGTGCCAGCAGTATTCTACTTGGGGAGCCAACTGCAACTAATGAAAAACTGTTTTTT.

This clonotype came up many times. The V call is TRBV5-1, the J call TRBJ2-3, with D perhaps matching TRBD1 (5 bases). Germline V gene lookup returns CDR1 SGHRS and CDR2 YFSETQ. This CDR3 comprises 13 residues. The V end was cut by 4 bases, the J end by 9 bases, with 15 bases between. This CDR3 is CASSPGRSGTQYF. The CDR3 DNA is TGCGCCAGCAGCCCGGGTCGGTCAGGGACGCAGTATTTT.

This clonotype was seen at least ten times. The genes are TRBV7-3 and TRBJ1-1; no clear D. The germline V gene encodes CDR1 SGHTA and CDR2 FQGTGA. Between the trimmed V and J ends, which lost 4 bases and 2 bases, there was a span of 8 bases. This CDR3 is built from 13 residues. The CDR3 DNA reads as TGTGCCAGCAGCTCCTCAACCAACACTGAAGCTTTCTTT. Translated: CASSSSTNTEAFF.

This clonotype was seen at least ten times. V is TRBV6-2 or TRBV6-3 and J is TRBJ2-1, with TRBD2 matching 11 bases. After removal of 6 bases from V and 1 base from J, the junction contained 2 bases not matched to a gene. The CDR3 sequence is 15 residues long. The germline gives CDR1 MNHEY, CDR2 SVGEGT. The CDR3 DNA sequence: TGTGCCAGCAGACCTAGCGGGGGGTCCTACAATGAGCAGTTCTTC. It encodes CASRPSGGSYNEQFF.

J is TRBJ1-2 and V is TRBV2; 8 nucleotides align to TRBD1. From germline, CDR1 is SNHLY and CDR2 FYNNEI. The CDR3 is 13 residues long. Unmatched junction bases numbered 3, after V lost 6 bases and J lost 3 bases. In DNA form, the CDR3 reads TGTGCCAGCAGGGACAGGGAAGACTATGGCTACACCTTC. This sequence encodes CASRDREDYGYTF.

This clonotype has a count of ten or more. V gene TRBV6-5 combines with J gene TRBJ2-2, with a tentative D call TRBD2 (5 bases). CDR1 and CDR2 (germline): MNHEY, SVGAGI. The CDR3 loop spans 14 amino acids. Trimming pared 0 bases from V and 6 bases from J, leaving 8 bases between. CDR3 coding DNA: TGTGCCAGCAGTTACTCCCAGGAGGCCGGGGAGCTGTTTTTT. Amino acid sequence: CASSYSQEAGELFF.

This clonotype has a handful of counts. The CDR3 DNA reads TGTGCCAGCAGCTTCCTCCCGGGGCATGGCACAGATACGCAGTATTTT. It specifies CASSFLPGHGTDTQYF. The chain has TRBV7-2 and TRBJ2-3; D assignment may be TRBD1 or TRBD2 (5 bases each). CDR1 and CDR2 from the germline V gene are SGHTA and FQGNSA. V was cut by 3 bases and J by 1 base, with 14 bases left in between. This CDR3 comprises 16 residues. The full variable domain, its missing parts supplied by reference TRBV7-2 and TRBJ2-3, is GAGVSQSPSNKVTEKGKDVELRCDPISGHTALYWYRQSLGQGLEFLIYFQGNSAPDKSGLPSDRFSAERTGGSVSTLTIQRTQQEDSAVYLCASSFLPGHGTDTQYFGPGTRLTVL.

This clonotype has a count of ten or more. The CDR3 loop is CARNEKLFF. CDR3 bases: TGTGCCAGAAATGAAAAACTGTTTTTT. The V gene is TRBV6-5, the J gene TRBJ1-4, with D hard to call. The CDR3 runs to 9 residues. Trimming cost V 9 bases and J 5 bases, with 1 base left between them. From germline, CDR1 is MNHEY and CDR2 SVGAGI.

This clonotype was picked up a small number of times. This chain uses TRBV4-3 with TRBJ2-3; D not certain. Trimming cost V 0 bases and J 3 bases, with 16 bases left between them. Germline values: CDR1 LGHNA, CDR2 YSLEER. CDR3 length: 17 residues. The CDR3 spells CASSQDPRRIRTDTQYF. Here the CDR3 DNA reads TGCGCCAGCAGCCAAGATCCCAGGCGGATCCGTACAGATACGCAGTATTTT.

This clonotype was picked up many times. V usage is TRBV4-3 and J usage is TRBJ1-2; D is unresolved. Trimming shortened V by 1 base and J by 8 bases, and 17 bases separated the two germline ends. This CDR3 comprises 15 residues. The germline gives CDR1 LGHNA, CDR2 YSLEER. CDR3 loop: CASSQGRPGWEGYTF. Here the CDR3 DNA reads TGCGCCAGCAGCCAAGGGCGTCCAGGCTGGGAGGGCTACACCTTC.

This clonotype has ten or more counts. In nucleotides, the CDR3 is TGTGCCAGCAGCCAGGAGAAAAACATTCAGTACTTC. Protein: CASSQEKNIQYF. The J gene is TRBJ2-4, the V gene TRBV5-6; D remains ambiguous. V lost 4 bases and J 4 bases, leaving 6 bases between the germline ends. Germline CDR1 reads SGHDT; CDR2 reads YYEEEE. The CDR3 spans 12 residues.

This clonotype was counted ten times or more. The chain recombines TRBV2 with TRBJ1-3, with unresolved D. The CDR3 loop spans 15 amino acids. Germline V gene data show CDR1 as SNHLY and CDR2 as FYNNEI. With 4 bases removed from V and 0 bases from J, the gap between germline ends came to 10 bases. CDR3 in amino acids: CASSGGPRSGNTIYF. As DNA, the CDR3 is TGTGCCAGCAGTGGAGGACCCCGCTCTGGAAACACCATATATTTT.

This clonotype was recorded many times. The V and J genes are TRBV28 and TRBJ2-3, with a weak D call TRBD1 (6 bases). This CDR3 spans 14 amino acids. CDR1 is MDHEN and CDR2 is SYDVKM in the germline V gene. The V gene lost 5 bases and the J gene lost 4 bases, with 13 bases spanning the gap. The CDR3 region has the DNA TGTGCCAGCAGTAAGACCAGGGGACCAGATACGCAGTATTTT. Amino acids: CASSKTRGPDTQYF.

This clonotype was counted at least ten times. This rearrangement joins TRBV28 to TRBJ2-7; either TRBD1 or TRBD2 may fit D (5 bases each). CDR1 and CDR2 (germline): MDHEN, SYDVKM. The germline V and J ends were trimmed by 4 bases and 4 bases, with 17 bases remaining between them. This CDR3 has 15 amino acids. CDR3: CASSSSGTSYYEQYF. CDR3 nucleotides: TGTGCCAGCAGTTCCTCCGGGACCTCGTATTACGAGCAGTACTTC.

This clonotype was observed many times. In DNA, the CDR3 is TGTGCCAGCAGTGTCACCGGGGAGCTGTTTTTT. It translates to CASSVTGELFF. J is TRBJ2-2 and V is TRBV2; D not certain. The CDR3 extends over 11 amino acids. The germline V gene encodes CDR1 SNHLY and CDR2 FYNNEI. Trimming removed 4 bases at V and 4 bases at J, with 1 base between.

This clonotype was recorded at least ten times. J is TRBJ2-2 and V is TRBV7-9; possible D gene TRBD1, 5 bases. V gave up 5 bases and J gave up 0 bases, with 16 bases separating them. This CDR3 is built from 17 residues. Germline V gives CDR1 SEHNR, CDR2 FQNEAQ (reference sequence). In DNA form, the CDR3 reads TGTGCCAGCAGCCCTTCGGCTCAGGGCACGAACACCGGGGAGCTGTTTTTT. Translating gives CASSPSAQGTNTGELFF.